The TCR beta chain under discussion was sequenced for a study of glioma-infiltrating T cells after dendritic cell vaccination. For the study at large: Samples are from glioblastoma patients in Phase I and II dendritic cell vaccine trials.

The CDR3 has 11 amino acids. The germline V gene encodes CDR1 LNHDA and CDR2 SQIVND (reference sequence). V lost 10 bases, J lost 13 bases, and 11 bases stayed unmatched. The PCR used 60 V beta and 13 J beta primers. Using immunoSEQ multiplex PCR, the repertoire was profiled, and TCRdb retains in-frame clones only, with some absent. The sample yields tens of thousands of clones, approximately 82% seen once. The receptor was derived from a human donor with glioblastoma. Sequencing used blood, obtained before dendritic cell vaccination. The chain is built from TRBV19 and TRBJ1-2, with 8 bases lining up with TRBD1. CDR3 nucleotides: TGTGCCACCCGGACAGGGCAAGGGGGCACCTTC. Translation gives CATRTGQGGTF.